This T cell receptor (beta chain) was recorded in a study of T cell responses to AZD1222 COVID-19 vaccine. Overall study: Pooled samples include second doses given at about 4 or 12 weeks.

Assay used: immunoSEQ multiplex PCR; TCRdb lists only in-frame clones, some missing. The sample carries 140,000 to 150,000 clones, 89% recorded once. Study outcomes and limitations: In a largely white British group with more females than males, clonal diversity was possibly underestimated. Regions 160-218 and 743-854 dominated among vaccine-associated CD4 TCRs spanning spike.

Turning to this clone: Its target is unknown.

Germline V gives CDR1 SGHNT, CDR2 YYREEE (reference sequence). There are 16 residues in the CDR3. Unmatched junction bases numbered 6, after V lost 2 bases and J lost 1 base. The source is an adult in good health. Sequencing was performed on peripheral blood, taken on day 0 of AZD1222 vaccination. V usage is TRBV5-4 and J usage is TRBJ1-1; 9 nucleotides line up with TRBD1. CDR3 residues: CASSFPDRGTNTEAFF. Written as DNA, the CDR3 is TGTGCCAGCAGCTTTCCGGACAGGGGAACGAACACTGAAGCTTTCTTT.